This section outlines one TCR beta chain sequence together with its context. Its antigen is unknown. This specimen comes from a study of radiotherapy plus CTLA-4 blockade in lung cancer. In the study overall: Disease control was achieved by approximately 32% of patients, and objective responses by about 17%. Study outcomes and limitations: Once radiotherapy plus ipilimumab had been given, TCR clones derived from tumor expanded in blood.

The repertoire was sequenced with immunoSEQ multiplex PCR; TCRdb's copy has only in-frame clones and lacks some. This table has fewer than 45,000 clones, about 85% appearing once. V gave up 3 bases and J gave up 10 bases; unmatched junction bases: 14. CDR3 length: 15 residues. The germline V gene has CDR1 GTSNPN and CDR2 SVGIG (reference sequence). This chain uses TRBV30 with TRBJ1-4, with TRBD1 identical over 7 bases. The source material was peripheral blood, sampled from a patient treated with radiotherapy plus ipilimumab. The sequence was obtained from a human donor with non-small cell lung cancer who had stable disease on radiotherapy plus ipilimumab. CDR3 loop: CAWSPPVTGVRKLFF. DNA of the CDR3: TGTGCCTGGAGCCCGCCCGTAACAGGGGTGCGAAAACTGTTTTTT.